This TCR beta chain is from a study of blood T cell repertoires in COVID-19. Study-level information: PBMCs, B-cell-depleted T cells, or T cells provided the cDNA or gDNA that made up the material.

CDR1 is SNHLY and CDR2 is FYNNEI in the germline V gene. Trimming stripped 7 bases from V and 4 bases from J, with 13 bases between. The length of the CDR3 is 14 residues. In the authors' methods: Estimates of nucleated cell counts were drawn from the amplification of reference gene primers. Profiled with immunoSEQ multiplex PCR; TCRdb holds only in-frame clones, not every one. The D gene and trimming were derived from the DNA, and the V and J assignments and clone size from that table. Among a few hundred thousand clones listed, just under 90% were seen once. This clonotype was sampled from a woman between 35 and 50 years old with acute or convalescent COVID-19. The chain uses TRBV2 and TRBJ2-2; TRBD1 is a possible D gene (6 bases). Sequenced sample: peripheral blood. The CDR3 spells CASKQGSITGELFF. The CDR3 DNA follows: TGTGCCAGCAAACAGGGTTCAATCACCGGGGAGCTGTTTTTT.